This T cell receptor beta chain was recorded in a study of blood T cells in healthy people across ages. Broader study findings: Changes seen in expanded clonotypes were possibly confounded by donor CMV status left unknown.

The CDR3 length is 17 residues. Deletions cut 5 bases from V and 0 bases from J, with 19 bases between. The germline CDR1 and CDR2 sequences are SEHNR and FQNEAQ (reference sequence). Every donor gave 9 to 10 milliliters of peripheral blood. Combining a sample-barcoded 5' primer with a J-beta primer mix, a second PCR ran for roughly 7 to 12 cycles. Each CDR3 protein gets one entry after TCRdb re-called the 5' RACE reads with MiXCR. The table lists around 870,000 distinct CDR3 sequences, around 30% of them singletons. In its sample, this clonotype was seen many times. Its antigen is currently unknown. V gene TRBV7-9 combines with J gene TRBJ1-2, with TRBD1 as a possible D gene (6 bases). Sequenced sample: blood. This receptor was obtained from a woman of 80 years or more in good health. The DNA for the CDR3 is TGTGCCAGCAGCCGCATTATAATACAGGGCTCTAACTATGGCTACACCTTC. As protein: CASSRIIIQGSNYGYTF.